A single sample gave rise to the 16 T cell receptor beta chains below, sequenced in a study of CD8 T cells in Susac syndrome. With random hexamers, roughly 0.45 to 1 ug RNA was reverse transcribed. TCRdb recomputed calls from the immunoSEQ multiplex PCR reads with MiXCR, one row per CDR3 protein. This sample has 250,000 to 300,000 distinct CDR3 sequences, with 89% found just once. Sequences were obtained from CD8+ T cells from PBMCs. The receptors shown here come from a human donor with multiple sclerosis.

This clonotype was counted only a few times. The V and J genes are TRBV28 and TRBJ2-7, with TRBD1 matching over 7 bases. V lost 5 bases, J lost 6 bases, and 4 bases stayed unmatched. The CDR3 is 12 residues long. Per germline, CDR1 MDHEN and CDR2 SYDVKM. The CDR3 region has the DNA TGTGCCAGCAGTCGACAGGGCGGCGAGCAGTACTTC. Protein: CASSRQGGEQYF.

This clonotype was observed a handful of times. At one end the junction does not follow the germline gene, possibly because of a read error. The chain combines TRBV23-1 with TRBJ2-3, with 9 nucleotides matching TRBD1. TRBV23-1 has ORF status, its function being uncertain. The CDR3 is 16 amino acids. The CDR3 DNA is TGTGCCAGCAGTCACCTGGGACAGGGCAGATTAGATACGCAGTATTTT. It yields the protein CASSHLGQGRLDTQYF.

The V gene is TRBV29-1, the J gene TRBJ2-2; no reliable D call. Between the trimmed V and J ends, which lost 3 bases and 7 bases, there was a span of 12 bases. The CDR3 covers 13 residues. In germline, CDR1 is SQVTM, CDR2 ANQGSEA. For the CDR3, the DNA is TGCAGCGTTGAGAGAGGTCGCTACGGGGAGCTGTTTTTT. It is translated as CSVERGRYGELFF.

The CDR3 coding sequence is TGTGCCAGCAGCGCCGGGACAGGGGGCTTGAATGAGCAGTTCTTC. The encoded protein is CASSAGTGGLNEQFF. The chain joins TRBV27 to TRBJ2-1, with 12 bases fitting TRBD1. Per germline, CDR1 MNHEY and CDR2 SMNVEV (reference sequence). V shed 6 bases and J 7 bases; nucleotides not matched to a gene: 7. The CDR3 is made up of 15 amino acids.

The chain has TRBV7-2 and TRBJ2-5; D is ambiguous. Trimming took off 3 bases at V and 1 base at J, with 3 bases between the two ends. CDR1 and CDR2 (germline): SGHTA, FQGNSA. The CDR3 is 12 amino acids. The CDR3: CASSFFQETQYF. The CDR3 DNA reads as TGTGCCAGCAGCTTTTTCCAAGAGACCCAGTACTTC.

This clonotype was counted a few times. V usage is TRBV13 and J usage is TRBJ2-7, with D maybe TRBD2 (5 bases). The CDR3 length is 13 residues. Trimming stripped 1 base from V and 4 bases from J, with 8 bases between. Germline values: CDR1 PRHDT, CDR2 FYEKMQ (reference sequence). Here the CDR3 reads CASSLEAAYEQYF. In nucleotides, the CDR3 is TGTGCCAGCAGCTTAGAAGCGGCTTACGAGCAGTACTTC.

The chain recombines TRBV10-3 with TRBJ1-1, with D possibly being TRBD1 (5 bases). This CDR3 is built from 14 residues. Germline V gene sequence: CDR1 ENHRY, CDR2 SYGVKD. Deletions cut 3 bases from V and 0 bases from J, with 8 bases between. In DNA, the CDR3 is TGTGCCATCAGTGAACGGGGGATGAACACTGAAGCTTTCTTT. This sequence encodes CAISERGMNTEAFF.

The CDR3 DNA reads as TGTGCCAGCAGCACCCGGGACAGGGGGTATTGGGAGCAGTACTTC. Encoded protein: CASSTRDRGYWEQYF. This sequence joins TRBV21-1 and TRBJ2-7; the table's D call TRBD1 went unverified against the DNA. TRBV21-1 is tagged as a pseudogene. The CDR3 is made up of 15 amino acids.

The J gene is TRBJ2-1, the V gene TRBV5-1; TRBD2 matches 8 bases. CDR1 and CDR2 (germline): SGHRS, YFSETQ. The CDR3 length is 15 residues. V trimming: 0 bases; J trimming: 7 bases; junction bases outside the gene matches: 6. The CDR3 loop reads CASSLAAGVRNEQFF. DNA for the CDR3: TGCGCCAGCAGCTTGGCAGCGGGAGTCAGGAATGAGCAGTTCTTC. Filled out from reference TRBV5-1 and TRBJ2-1, the complete variable domain reads KAGVTQTPRYLIKTRGQQVTLSCSPISGHRSVSWYQQTPGQGLQFLFEYFSETQRNKGNFPGRFSGRQFSNSRSEMNVSTLELGDSALYLCASSLAAGVRNEQFFGPGTRLTVL.

The chain links TRBV7-2 to TRBJ1-1; 7 nucleotides line up with TRBD1. The CDR3 extends over 14 amino acids. V lost 8 bases to trimming and J lost 0 bases; unmatched junction nucleotides: 6. CDR1 is SGHTA, CDR2 FQGNSA, per germline. The CDR3 sequence is CASGGGQLNTEAFF. CDR3 nucleotide sequence: TGTGCCAGCGGGGGGGGACAGCTGAACACTGAAGCTTTCTTT.

The chain employs TRBV4-2 and TRBJ2-1; a weak D match, TRBD1 (5 bases). The CDR3 has 16 residues. Trimming pared 1 base from V and 0 bases from J, leaving 10 bases between. Germline CDR1 is LGHNA and CDR2 is YNFKEQ. DNA for the CDR3: TGTGCCAGCAGCCAAGTGACAGAACGCTCCTACAATGAGCAGTTCTTC. Translation gives CASSQVTERSYNEQFF.

The chain links TRBV29-1 to TRBJ2-7, with D tentatively TRBD1 (5 bases). This CDR3 contains 12 residues. V was cut by 4 bases and J by 7 bases, with 14 bases left in between. Germline V CDR1 and CDR2: SQVTM, ANQGSEA. CDR3: CSVVRAGREQYF. The CDR3 nucleotides read TGCAGCGTTGTCAGGGCAGGTCGAGAGCAGTACTTC.

The rearrangement joins TRBV19 to TRBJ1-5; possibly TRBD1 for D (5 bases). The germline gives CDR1 LNHDA, CDR2 SQIVND (reference sequence). Trimming removed 5 bases at V and 0 bases at J, with 8 bases between. This CDR3 is built from 14 residues. CDR3 DNA: TGTGCCAGTAGTTGGGACCGTAGCAATCAGCCCCAGCATTTT. It codes for CASSWDRSNQPQHF.

The gene calls are TRBV15 and TRBJ2-1, with a tentative D call TRBD2 (6 bases). The germline V gene has CDR1 LNHNV and CDR2 YYDKDF (reference sequence). The CDR3 has 15 amino acids. The V gene lost 5 bases and the J gene lost 5 bases, with 16 bases spanning the gap. In DNA form, the CDR3 reads TGTGCCACCAGCGGCTCCGGGACTCCCGACAATGAGCAGTTCTTC. This encodes CATSGSGTPDNEQFF. Drawing the rest from reference TRBV15 and TRBJ2-1, the complete variable domain is DAMVIQNPRYQVTQFGKPVTLSCSQTLNHNVMYWYQQKSSQAPKLLFHYYDKDFNNEADTPDNFQSRRPNTSFCFLDIRSPGLGDTAMYLCATSGSGTPDNEQFFGPGTRLTVL.

The CDR3 nucleotides are TGTGCCAGCAGCGCCTTGGGACTAGTGGAGACCCAGTACTTC. It specifies CASSALGLVETQYF. V usage is TRBV9 and J usage is TRBJ2-5; TRBD2 matches at 8 bases. J was trimmed by 5 bases and V by 3 bases; bases with no gene match: 6. CDR3 size: 14 residues. Germline CDR1 SGDLS, CDR2 YYNGEE.

CDR3 sequence (DNA): TGCAGTGCTTTTAAAGATCTACTAGCGGAGAATTACAATGAGCAGTTCTTC. Amino acid sequence: CSAFKDLLAENYNEQFF. V is TRBV20-1 and J is TRBJ2-1; the match to TRBD2 covers 8 bases. CDR1 DFQATT and CDR2 SNEGSKA come from the germline V gene (reference sequence). J was trimmed by 4 bases and V by 5 bases; bases with no gene match: 16. The CDR3 covers 17 residues.